The clone carrying this T cell receptor beta chain appeared a few times. These data originate in a study of T cell responses to AZD1222 COVID-19 vaccine. Measured with immunoSEQ multiplex PCR; TCRdb has only the in-frame clones, and not every one. The sample consists of about 66,000 clones, about 80% of them appearing once. Deletions cut 5 bases from V and 5 bases from J, with 26 bases between. CDR3 length: 18 amino acids. In germline, CDR1 is SEHNR, CDR2 FQNEAQ (reference sequence). Pooling of second doses given at about 4 or about 12 weeks was done. The material was peripheral blood, obtained 28 days after the second AZD1222 dose. The source of this sequence is an adult who received the AZD1222 COVID-19 vaccine. This chain uses TRBV7-9 with TRBJ2-3; D might be TRBD1 or TRBD2, each matching 6 bases. The CDR3 bases are TGTGCCAGCAGCCCGCGAGGGGGGCCATTTCTTGGAGGAGATACGCAGTATTTT. Amino acid sequence: CASSPRGGPFLGGDTQYF. Supplemented by reference TRBV7-9 and TRBJ2-3, the full variable domain reads DTGVSQNPRHKITKRGQNVTFRCDPISEHNRLYWYRQTLGQGPEFLTYFQNEAQLEKSRLLSDRFSAERPKGSFSTLEIQRTEQGDSAMYLCASSPRGGPFLGGDTQYFGPGTRLTVL.